The entry below gives a single T cell receptor (beta chain) sequence along with its context. Its specificity is not known. V was pared by 0 bases and J by 0 bases, with 7 bases between. Germline V CDR1 and CDR2: SGDLS, YYNGEE. The CDR3 loop spans 14 amino acids. The PCR contained 60 Vbeta and 13 Jbeta primers. Profiled with immunoSEQ multiplex PCR; TCRdb holds only in-frame clones, not every one. Altogether about 65,000 clones are present, roughly two thirds being singletons, with the ten largest covering approximately 3%. The data derive from a study of cytomegalovirus exposure and HLA in healthy donors. Broader study findings: Cytomegalovirus status, reportedly, was diagnosed with high specificity and sensitivity by the classifier.

This clonotype was obtained from a man aged 30-40 years in good health and CMV-seronegative. This chain joins TRBV9 and TRBJ2-7, with D perhaps matching TRBD1 (5 bases). Sequenced material: PBMCs. In DNA form, the CDR3 reads TGTGCCAGCAGCGTAGAAGGGGTCTCCTACGAGCAGTACTTC. This gives the protein CASSVEGVSYEQYF.